This is a list of T cell receptor beta chains from one sample in a study of T cells in Graves' hyperthyroidism and ophthalmopathy. TCRdb passed the multiplex PCR reads through MiXCR, listing each CDR3 protein once. Of about 420,000 distinct CDR3 sequences in the sample, about 13% were seen once. Sequencing was performed on blood. These receptor sequences come from a woman in her late teens or twenties with Graves' hyperthyroidism. Each CDR3 is given with its conserved first and last residue. Fields, in order: CDR3 protein, CDR3 DNA, J gene, clone size, D gene, V gene. A D gene is named only where the DNA matches it firmly. Expanded clones get a size class; other rows say once, few or many, or leave the size out.

CDR3: CASSLSRTHNQPQHF
DNA: TGTGCCAGCAGCCTATCTCGGACACACAATCAGCCCCAGCATTTT
J: TRBJ1-5
size: many
D: .
V: TRBV12-3/TRBV12-4

CDR3: CASNREIGIRDPEAFF
DNA: TGTGCCAGTAACAGGGAAATAGGGATACGTGACCCTGAAGCTTTCTTT
J: TRBJ1-1
size: few
D: .
V: TRBV19

CDR3: CASSLGGLAGETQYF
DNA: TGTGCCAGCAGCTTGGGTGGACTAGCGGGAGAGACCCAGTACTTC
J: TRBJ2-5
size: many
D: TRBD2
V: TRBV5-6

CDR3: CSVGGTGGTEAFF
DNA: TGCAGCGTAGGAGGGACAGGGGGCACTGAAGCTTTCTTT
J: TRBJ1-1
size: many
D: TRBD1
V: TRBV29-1

CDR3: CASSDRDTDSNQPQHF
DNA: TGCGCCAGCAGTGACCGGGACACAGATAGCAATCAGCCCCAGCATTTT
J: TRBJ1-5
size: .
D: .
V: TRBV10-2

CDR3: CASGRGEGQYF
DNA: TGTGCCAGCGGCCGGGGGGAAGGGCAGTACTTC
J: TRBJ2-7
size: .
D: TRBD2
V: TRBV19

CDR3: CASSPGLAGREQYF
DNA: TGCGCCAGCAGCCCAGGACTAGCGGGACGCGAGCAGTACTTC
J: TRBJ2-7
size: many
D: TRBD2
V: TRBV5-1

CDR3: CASSTTTGLSGNTIYF
DNA: TGTGCCAGCAGTACCACCACAGGGTTGTCTGGAAACACCATATATTTT
J: TRBJ1-3
size: many
D: .
V: TRBV28

CDR3: CASSSQEGLYNEQFF
DNA: TGTGCCAGTAGTTCGCAGGAGGGCCTCTACAATGAGCAGTTCTTC
J: TRBJ2-1
size: few
D: .
V: TRBV19

CDR3: CASSRSGRRADTQYF
DNA: TGTGCCAGCAGCCGAAGCGGGAGACGGGCAGATACGCAGTATTTT
J: TRBJ2-3
size: many
D: TRBD2
V: TRBV14

CDR3: CASSGQGGLTEAFF
DNA: TGTGCCAGCAGCGGACAAGGGGGCCTGACTGAAGCTTTCTTT
J: TRBJ1-1
size: .
D: TRBD1
V: TRBV9

CDR3: CASSSDRGIIYGYTF
DNA: TGTGCCAGTAGCAGCGACAGGGGCATAATCTATGGCTACACCTTC
J: TRBJ1-2
size: few
D: TRBD1
V: TRBV19

CDR3: CASSQAADRGAQPQHF
DNA: TGCGCCAGCAGCCAAGCCGCGGACAGGGGAGCTCAGCCCCAGCATTTT
J: TRBJ1-5
size: .
D: TRBD1
V: TRBV4-1

CDR3: CSARGLDRGGDEQFF
DNA: TGCAGTGCTAGAGGTTTGGACAGGGGAGGAGATGAGCAGTTCTTC
J: TRBJ2-1
size: few
D: TRBD1
V: TRBV20-1

CDR3: CASSVRTGLGSEQYF
DNA: TGTGCCAGCAGCGTACGGACAGGGCTTGGCAGCGAGCAGTACTTC
J: TRBJ2-7
size: many
D: TRBD1
V: TRBV9

CDR3: CASSLTGAHSGNTIYF
DNA: TGTGCCAGCAGCTTAACAGGGGCCCACTCTGGAAACACCATATATTTT
J: TRBJ1-3
size: .
D: TRBD1
V: TRBV7-2

CDR3: CASSRFGGAEQFF
DNA: TGTGCCAGCAGTAGGTTCGGAGGTGCTGAGCAGTTCTTC
J: TRBJ2-1
size: many
D: .
V: TRBV5-6

CDR3: CASSSARGLQETQYF
DNA: TGTGCCAGCAGTTCAGCCAGGGGGCTCCAAGAGACCCAGTACTTC
J: TRBJ2-5
size: many
D: TRBD1
V: TRBV12-3/TRBV12-4

CDR3: CASRLAEHTDTQYF
DNA: TGTGCCAGCAGACTAGCGGAGCACACAGATACGCAGTATTTT
J: TRBJ2-3
size: many
D: TRBD2
V: TRBV2

CDR3: CASSRTSAYNEQFF
DNA: TGTGCCAGCAGCAGGACTAGCGCGTACAATGAGCAGTTCTTC
J: TRBJ2-1
size: many
D: TRBD2
V: TRBV11-1

CDR3: CASKPSGSGNEQFF
DNA: TGTGCCAGCAAGCCGAGCGGGAGTGGAAATGAGCAGTTCTTC
J: TRBJ2-1
size: few
D: TRBD2
V: TRBV2

CDR3: CASRIAGKNTGELFF
DNA: TGTGCCAGCAGGATAGCGGGGAAGAACACCGGGGAGCTGTTTTTT
J: TRBJ2-2
size: few
D: TRBD2
V: TRBV6-1

CDR3: CASSYSGGGGDFSDTQYF
DNA: TGTGCCAGCAGTTACTCAGGGGGAGGGGGCGATTTTTCAGATACGCAGTATTTT
J: TRBJ2-3
size: many
D: .
V: TRBV6-6

CDR3: CASSTSGTGYEQYF
DNA: TGTGCCAGCAGCACTAGCGGGACAGGCTACGAGCAGTACTTC
J: TRBJ2-7
size: many
D: TRBD2
V: TRBV12-3/TRBV12-4

CDR3: CATSGPRGHEQFF
DNA: TGTGCCACTTCGGGACCCCGAGGCCATGAGCAGTTCTTC
J: TRBJ2-1
size: .
D: .
V: TRBV19

CDR3: CASTTLLDRPYNEQFF
DNA: TGTGCCAGCACCACCCTCTTGGACAGGCCGTACAATGAGCAGTTCTTC
J: TRBJ2-1
size: many
D: TRBD1
V: TRBV2

CDR3: CSPGQDTGELFF
DNA: TGCAGCCCGGGACAGGACACCGGGGAGCTGTTTTTT
J: TRBJ2-2
size: .
D: TRBD1
V: TRBV29-1

CDR3: CASTLADFTDTQYF
DNA: TGCGCCAGCACTCTAGCGGACTTCACAGATACGCAGTATTTT
J: TRBJ2-3
size: .
D: TRBD2
V: TRBV5-1

CDR3: CASSFYSGTGELFF
DNA: TGTGCCAGCAGCTTTTACTCCGGGACCGGGGAGCTGTTTTTT
J: TRBJ2-2
size: few
D: .
V: TRBV5-4

CDR3: CATWGRGYGYTF
DNA: TGTGCCACCTGGGGTCGGGGCTATGGCTACACCTTC
J: TRBJ1-2
size: few
D: .
V: TRBV10-3

CDR3: CASSFVTGVQDTQYF
DNA: TGTGCCAGCAGTTTTGTAACAGGGGTTCAGGATACGCAGTATTTT
J: TRBJ2-3
size: many
D: TRBD1
V: TRBV12-3/TRBV12-4

CDR3: CAWSGGRAKSNEQFF
DNA: TGTGCCTGGAGTGGCGGGAGGGCTAAATCGAATGAGCAGTTCTTC
J: TRBJ2-1
size: many
D: TRBD2
V: TRBV30

CDR3: CASSYGPGELFF
DNA: TGTGCCAGCAGTTACGGGCCCGGGGAGCTGTTTTTT
J: TRBJ2-2
size: many
D: .
V: TRBV6-5

CDR3: CASSRSSETQYF
DNA: TGTGCCAGCAGCCGCAGCTCGGAGACCCAGTACTTC
J: TRBJ2-5
size: many
D: .
V: TRBV5-8

CDR3: CASSYAASTGYTF
DNA: TGTGCCAGCAGTTACGCGGCGAGCACCGGCTACACCTTC
J: TRBJ1-2
size: many
D: .
V: TRBV6-5

CDR3: CASSYFDTRTDTQYF
DNA: TGTGCCAGCAGTTACTTTGACACCCGCACAGATACGCAGTATTTT
J: TRBJ2-3
size: many
D: .
V: TRBV6-5

CDR3: CASSQPSDRGVDEKLFF
DNA: TGTGCCAGCAGCCAACCCTCTGACAGGGGAGTAGATGAAAAACTGTTTTTT
J: TRBJ1-4
size: few
D: TRBD1
V: TRBV5-8

CDR3: CASSLGASNQPQHF
DNA: TGTGCCAGCAGCTTAGGGGCTAGCAATCAGCCCCAGCATTTT
J: TRBJ1-5
size: few
D: .
V: TRBV7-9

CDR3: CASSRMGVDYGYTF
DNA: TGTGCCAGCAGTCGCATGGGGGTAGACTATGGCTACACCTTC
J: TRBJ1-2
size: many
D: .
V: TRBV3-1

CDR3: CASRAGRSGTEAFF
DNA: TGTGCCAGCAGGGCAGGGCGGTCAGGCACTGAAGCTTTCTTT
J: TRBJ1-1
size: many
D: .
V: TRBV3-1

CDR3: CASSYSRTDAADTQYF
DNA: TGTGCCAGCAGTTACTCGAGGACAGATGCAGCAGATACGCAGTATTTT
J: TRBJ2-3
size: many
D: .
V: TRBV6-2/TRBV6-3

CDR3: CSARDGASGSYEQYF
DNA: TGCAGTGCTAGAGATGGAGCTAGCGGATCCTACGAGCAGTACTTC
J: TRBJ2-7
size: many
D: TRBD2
V: TRBV20-1

CDR3: CASSKGQGSPNYGYTF
DNA: TGCGCCAGCAGCAAGGGACAGGGAAGCCCCAACTATGGCTACACCTTC
J: TRBJ1-2
size: few
D: TRBD1
V: TRBV5-1